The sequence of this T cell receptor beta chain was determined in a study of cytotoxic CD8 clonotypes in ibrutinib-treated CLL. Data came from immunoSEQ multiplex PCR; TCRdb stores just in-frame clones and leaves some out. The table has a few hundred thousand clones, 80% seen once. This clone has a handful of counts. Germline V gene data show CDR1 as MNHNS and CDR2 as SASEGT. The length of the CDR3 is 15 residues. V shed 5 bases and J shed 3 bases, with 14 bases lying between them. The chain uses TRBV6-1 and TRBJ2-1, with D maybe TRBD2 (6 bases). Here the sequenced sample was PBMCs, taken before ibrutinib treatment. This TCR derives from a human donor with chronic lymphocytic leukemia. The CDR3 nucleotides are TGTGCCAGCAGTTCACCCGGGACTCACTACAATGAGCAGTTCTTC. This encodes CASSSPGTHYNEQFF.